This TCR beta chain is drawn from a study of T cell repertoires in cytomegalovirus infection. About the study: Indicated by public TCR beta signatures were CMV infection and matching HLA type.

This clonotype was seen a few times. Its specificity is not known. A single record per CDR3 protein comes from TCRdb applying MiXCR to the reads. There are 350,000 to 550,000 distinct CDR3 sequences in the sample; approximately 30% occur only once, and around 15% lies in the top ten. Study conclusions and caveats: Predominance within the ex vivo response was attributable to HLA-C-restricted CMV-specific TCR beta clonotypes. The study identified carriers of CMV plus the relevant HLA from cumulative public TCR beta family frequency.

This sequence originates from a human donor in good health (CMV status not recorded). Some clones in this sample may be carry-over from other donors' samples. Sequencing was performed on PBMCs.

The CDR3 region is CASSQGGTRSEQYF. The CDR3 DNA reads as TGCGCCAGCAGCCAAGGGGGAACACGGAGTGAGCAGTACTTC. The rearrangement links TRBV4-3 to TRBJ2-5; D gene ambiguous. CDR3 length equals 14 residues. CDR1 LGHNA and CDR2 YSLEER come from the germline V gene. The V end lost 1 base, the J end lost 11 bases, and 17 bases lay between the germline ends.